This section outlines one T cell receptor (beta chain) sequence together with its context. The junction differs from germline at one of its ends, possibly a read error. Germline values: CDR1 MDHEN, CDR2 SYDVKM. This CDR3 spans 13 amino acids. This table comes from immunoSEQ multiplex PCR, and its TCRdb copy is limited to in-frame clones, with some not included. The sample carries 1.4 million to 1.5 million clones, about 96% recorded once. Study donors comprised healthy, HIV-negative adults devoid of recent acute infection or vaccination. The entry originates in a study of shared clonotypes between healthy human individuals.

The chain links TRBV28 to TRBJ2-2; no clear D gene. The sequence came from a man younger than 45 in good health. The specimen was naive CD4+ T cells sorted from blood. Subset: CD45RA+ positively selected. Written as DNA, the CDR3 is TGTGCCAGCACCCTCCACAACAGCGGGGAGCTGTTTTTT. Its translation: CASTLHNSGELFF.